The rows below give T cell receptor beta chains drawn from one sample of a study of identical twins. TCRdb independently ran MiXCR on the 5' RACE reads; one entry per CDR3 protein. The sample records about 920,000 distinct CDR3 sequences, 9% to 15% being singletons. These data were likewise used in another study, on yellow fever vaccine responses in identical twins.

The sample was PBMCs. The origin of the receptors is a woman aged 18-35 years in good health. The CDR3 runs from the conserved cysteine through the conserved F or W. A D gene is named only where the DNA matches it firmly. Clone size, where shown, is once, few, many, or a class for clones that have expanded.

abundance	d_gene	v_gene	j_gene	CDR3nt	CDR3aa
few	TRBD2	TRBV28	TRBJ2-3	TGTGCCAGCAGTTTTTTTGAGCGGGGGATCACAGATACGCAGTATTTT	CASSFFERGITDTQYF
few	.	TRBV20-1	TRBJ1-1	TGCAGTGCTCAGGGACACGGAAACACTGAAGCTTTCTTT	CSAQGHGNTEAFF
few	.	TRBV9	TRBJ2-3	TGTGCCAGCAGCGTAGCTTTCGGACTATCAGATACGCAGTATTTT	CASSVAFGLSDTQYF
few	TRBD1	TRBV6-5	TRBJ2-7	TGTGCCAGCAGTTACTTCCCGGGCCCCAGGGGGAACGAGCAGTACTTC	CASSYFPGPRGNEQYF
.	TRBD2	TRBV20-1	TRBJ2-1	TGCAGTGCTCCCAGCGGGGGGGCTAACTCCTACAATGAGCAGTTCTTC	CSAPSGGANSYNEQFF
.	TRBD2	TRBV27	TRBJ2-5	TGTGCCAGCAGCTTCAGACTAGCGGGGGCCCAAGAGACCCAGTACTTC	CASSFRLAGAQETQYF
many	TRBD2	TRBV29-1	TRBJ2-1	TGCAGCGTTGATTGGACTAGCAATGAGCAGTTCTTC	CSVDWTSNEQFF
few	TRBD1	TRBV11-3	TRBJ2-3	TGTGCCAGCAGCTTCGGCAGGGGGAAGGCAGATACGCAGTATTTT	CASSFGRGKADTQYF
.	.	TRBV10-2	TRBJ2-1	TGCGCCAGCAATGATGCGGGGTACAATTACAATGAGCAGTTCTTC	CASNDAGYNYNEQFF
.	TRBD1	TRBV6-1	TRBJ2-2	TGTGCCAGCGGGTTCAGGGGGGACAGGGTGAACACCGGGGAGCTGTTTTTT	CASGFRGDRVNTGELFF
once	.	TRBV4-1	TRBJ2-4	TGCGCCAGCAGCCAAAGATCCGAGGCGGACCTGGCCAAAAACATTCAGTACTTC	CASSQRSEADLAKNIQYF
few	.	TRBV7-9	TRBJ1-6	TGTGCCAGCAGCCCCGGGTCCACAAATTCACCCCTCCACTTT	CASSPGSTNSPLHF
.	TRBD1	TRBV12-3/TRBV12-4	TRBJ1-2	TGTGCCAGCAGTTTGGGACAGGGGGCCTCTAACTATGGCTACACCTTC	CASSLGQGASNYGYTF
.	TRBD2	TRBV2	TRBJ2-1	TGTACCTGCAGTTCCCAGTCTAGACTAGCGGGCTCCTACAATGAGCAGTTCTTC	CTCSSQSRLAGSYNEQFF
.	.	TRBV7-9	TRBJ2-3	TGTGCCAGCACAACCCTCAGAACCGGGACTAGCACAGATACGCAGTATTTT	CASTTLRTGTSTDTQYF
few	.	TRBV11-2	TRBJ2-5	TGTGCCAGCAGCCCAGGGACCCATGGCGGACAGCTGTGGGAGACCCAGTACTTC	CASSPGTHGGQLWETQYF
.	TRBD2	TRBV7-9	TRBJ2-3	TGTGCCAGCAGCCCAAAAGCGGGGAGGACAGATACGCAGTATTTT	CASSPKAGRTDTQYF
.	TRBD2	TRBV14	TRBJ2-2	TGTGCCAGCAGCCCCACGGGGGGGCTTGGCGGGGAGCTGTTTTTT	CASSPTGGLGGELFF
few	TRBD1	TRBV18	TRBJ2-5	TGTGCCAGCTCACCACTTTGGACAGGGGGCTATGAGACCCAGTACTTC	CASSPLWTGGYETQYF
many	.	TRBV28	TRBJ2-7	TGTGCCAGCAGTTTTAGTCCCGCTAGGCAGTACTTC	CASSFSPARQYF
many	TRBD2	TRBV12-3/TRBV12-4	TRBJ2-1	TGTGCCAGCTCCCTAGCGGGAGTAACCTACAATGAGCAGTTCTTC	CASSLAGVTYNEQFF
few	TRBD2	TRBV28	TRBJ2-2	TGTGCCAGCAGTTTGTTCCTCCGGTATACCGGGACTAGCGGAAACACCGGGGAGCTGTTTTTT	CASSLFLRYTGTSGNTGELFF
few	TRBD2	TRBV11-2	TRBJ2-3	TGTGCCAGCAGCTTGCTAGCGGGAGACTCAGATACGCAGTATTTT	CASSLLAGDSDTQYF
few	TRBD2	TRBV27	TRBJ2-1	TGTGCCAGCAGGGGAGATGCGGGAGTCGGGACCAATGAGCAGTTCTTC	CASRGDAGVGTNEQFF
.	.	TRBV29-1	TRBJ2-2	TGCAGCGTTCCGTACGCCGGGGAGCTGTTTTTT	CSVPYAGELFF
.	TRBD2	TRBV11-2	TRBJ2-1	TGTGCCAGCAGCTTATCCCCGACTAGCGGGCTAAAGAGGAATGAGCAGTTCTTC	CASSLSPTSGLKRNEQFF
many	.	TRBV10-3	TRBJ2-3	TGTGCCATCAGTGAGTCCCAGGGTGTTAGCACAGATACGCAGTATTTT	CAISESQGVSTDTQYF
.	.	TRBV20-1	TRBJ2-2	TGCAGTGCCATTAGGCCGAACACCGGGGAGCTGTTTTTT	CSAIRPNTGELFF
.	TRBD1	TRBV28	TRBJ2-7	TGTGCCAGCACTATAACCCAGGGGGCCTACGAGCAGTACTTC	CASTITQGAYEQYF
few	.	TRBV6-1	TRBJ2-7	TGTGCCAGCAGTGATATAGGGGGGGCCAGCTCCTACGAGCAGTACTTC	CASSDIGGASSYEQYF
few	.	TRBV15	TRBJ2-1	TGTGCCACCAGCCGATGGGACGGGTACAATGAGCAGTTCTTC	CATSRWDGYNEQFF